Listed here are 10 T cell receptor beta chains from one sample, sequenced in a study of T-cell reconstitution after alpha-beta-depleted transplantation in children. Preparation of the TCRbeta library involved a method that used unique molecular identifiers. TCRdb used MiXCR to reprocess the PCR reads, holding one entry per CDR3 protein. The repertoire includes 130,000 or so distinct CDR3 sequences, roughly 9.7% of them detected once, and more than 20% sits in the top ten. Source: PBMCs, mostly from graft donor cells, taken 180 days after TCRalphabeta/CD19-depleted stem cell transplant. Receptors originate from a girl under three years old who had a stem cell transplant for combined immunodeficiency, so the T cells may come from the graft donor.

This clonotype was recorded at least ten times. The chain has TRBV29-1 and TRBJ2-5; a possible D gene is TRBD1 (11 bases). Per germline, CDR1 SQVTM and CDR2 ANQGSEA. The CDR3 covers 18 residues. The CDR3 sequence is CSGTGGAVTSGYWETQYF. The CDR3 DNA is TGCAGTGGGACAGGGGGAGCGGTGACTAGCGGGTACTGGGAGACCCAGTACTTC.

The chain joins TRBV5-1 to TRBJ2-7; no clear D. Trimming shortened V by 0 bases and J by 0 bases, and 16 bases separated the two germline ends. The V gene's germline CDR1 is SGHRS and CDR2 YFSETQ. The CDR3 runs to 17 residues. CDR3 residues: CASSLGPSLRYSYEQYF. CDR3 DNA sequence: TGCGCCAGCAGCTTGGGCCCTAGTCTTCGGTACTCCTACGAGCAGTACTTC.

The genes are TRBV11-2 and TRBJ2-1, with no clear D. The V end was cut by 3 bases, the J end by 4 bases, with 13 bases between. There are 15 residues in the CDR3. The germline V gene encodes CDR1 SGHAT and CDR2 FQNNGV. This CDR3 is CASSFGPSGYNEQFF. The CDR3 DNA reads TGTGCCAGCAGCTTTGGTCCGTCTGGATACAATGAGCAGTTCTTC.

A few counts support this clonotype. The V gene is TRBV4-3, the J gene TRBJ2-7, with D perhaps TRBD1 or TRBD2 (5 bases each). Germline V CDR1 and CDR2: LGHNA, YSLEER. The V and J ends lost 3 bases and 4 bases respectively, with 19 bases between them. The CDR3 extends over 16 amino acids. The CDR3 region is CASSHRAETIRYEQYF. The CDR3 DNA reads TGCGCCAGCAGCCACAGGGCAGAGACTATTCGTTACGAGCAGTACTTC.

This clonotype occurred a few times. The V gene is TRBV7-9, the J gene TRBJ1-4; D not resolved. The V gene lost 5 bases and the J gene lost 7 bases, with 14 bases spanning the gap. The CDR3 length is 14 residues. Germline lookup yields CDR1 SEHNR and CDR2 FQNEAQ (reference sequence). The chain's CDR3 is CASSIPEEGEKLFF. The CDR3 DNA reads TGTGCCAGCAGCATTCCTGAAGAGGGTGAAAAACTGTTTTTT. Full variable domain (outside the CDR3, taken from reference TRBV7-9 and TRBJ1-4): DTGVSQNPRHKITKRGQNVTFRCDPISEHNRLYWYRQTLGQGPEFLTYFQNEAQLEKSRLLSDRFSAERPKGSFSTLEIQRTEQGDSAMYLCASSIPEEGEKLFFGSGTQLSVL.

This rearrangement joins TRBV10-3 to TRBJ1-6; D is possibly TRBD1 (6 bases). CDR1 is ENHRY, CDR2 SYGVKD, per germline. Trimming took 3 bases from V and 7 from J, leaving 10 bases between them. This CDR3 has 14 amino acids. CDR3 in DNA: TGTGCCATCAGTGATCAGGGGAGAAATTCACCCCTCCACTTT. Translation: CAISDQGRNSPLHF.

This clonotype was counted many times. The chain carries TRBV10-3 and TRBJ2-5, with D unclear. Trimming pared 4 bases from V and 2 bases from J, leaving 5 bases between. Germline CDR1 and CDR2: ENHRY and SYGVKD. The CDR3 is 12 residues long. Here the CDR3 reads CAISGVQETQYF. The DNA of the CDR3 is TGTGCCATCAGTGGCGTACAAGAGACCCAGTACTTC.

This clonotype was seen a handful of times. This chain uses TRBV5-6 with TRBJ2-5; D is unclear. Germline V gives CDR1 SGHDT, CDR2 YYEEEE. V dropped 0 bases and J dropped 9 bases, with 12 bases sitting between them. The CDR3 consists of 13 residues. The CDR3 loop reads CASSLGTKGPQYF. CDR3 nucleotide sequence: TGTGCCAGCAGCTTGGGCACCAAAGGGCCCCAGTACTTC.

The chain uses TRBV5-6 and TRBJ1-1, with 8 bases aligning to TRBD1. CDR3 length: 14 residues. V shed 6 bases, J shed 4 bases, and the junction held 8 bases outside the gene matches. The germline CDR1 and CDR2 sequences are SGHDT and YYEEEE. CDR3 sequence: CASTRTGRGTEAFF. The CDR3 DNA reads as TGTGCCAGCACCCGGACAGGGAGGGGCACTGAAGCTTTCTTT.

In DNA, the CDR3 is TGCGCCAGCAGCCAAGACTTGATAGGACAGGGGGCGGCTGAGCAGTTCTTC. Encoded protein: CASSQDLIGQGAAEQFF. This chain uses TRBV4-3 with TRBJ2-1, with 11 bases that match TRBD1. Trimming took 0 bases from V and 9 from J; bases not matched to a gene: 10. The CDR3 has 17 residues. Germline values: CDR1 LGHNA, CDR2 YSLEER.